This T cell receptor (beta chain) was recovered during a study of blood T cell repertoires in COVID-19. Study details: The United States, Italy and Spain provided the acute and convalescent COVID-19 samples. Sources were T cells, B-cell-depleted T cells, or PBMCs; the material itself was cDNA or gDNA.

Authors' analysis steps: Reference gene primer amplification in the assay estimated nucleated cell counts. TCRdb's copy holds only in-frame clones and misses some; the assay was immunoSEQ multiplex PCR. D and trimming were read from the DNA, whereas the V and J calls and clone size are those reported in that table. The sample records about 160,000 clones, around 82% being singletons. This CDR3 has 16 residues. V was shortened by 2 bases and J by 2 bases, with 13 bases between the two germline ends. Germline CDR1 MNHNY, CDR2 SVGAGI (reference sequence). Material for sequencing was peripheral blood. This rearrangement joins TRBV6-6 to TRBJ1-3; D ambiguous. The origin of this receptor is a man aged 60 to 69 with active or convalescent COVID-19. The chain's CDR3 is CASSYSRGATGNTIYF. CDR3 DNA: TGTGCCAGCAGTTACAGCCGGGGAGCAACTGGAAACACCATATATTTT.